What follows are 25 T cell receptor beta chains derived from one specimen sequenced in a study of CD8 T cells in ankylosing spondylitis. TCRdb passed the 5' RACE reads through MiXCR, listing each CDR3 protein once. The sample yields hundreds of thousands of distinct CDR3 sequences, roughly 22% seen once. What was sequenced was blood, either unsorted or a sorted T cell fraction (not recorded which). The receptors stem from a male donor with ankylosing spondylitis or in good health (not recorded which).

This clonotype was picked up a small number of times. The V gene is TRBV15, the J gene TRBJ1-3, with a possible D match to TRBD1 (5 bases). The V and J ends lost 5 bases and 2 bases respectively, with 13 bases between them. The CDR3 runs 15 residues. CDR1 LNHNV and CDR2 YYDKDF come from the germline V gene (reference sequence). The CDR3 sequence is CATSVERGAGNTIYF. The CDR3 DNA reads as TGTGCCACCAGCGTTGAAAGGGGCGCTGGAAACACCATATATTTT.

The chain recombines TRBV5-1 with TRBJ2-1, with TRBD1 as a possible D gene (5 bases). Trimming left V 0 bases short and J 2 bases short, with 9 bases between. The CDR3 length is 15 residues. The germline V gene encodes CDR1 SGHRS and CDR2 YFSETQ. In nucleotides, the CDR3 is TGCGCCAGCAGCTTGGAAGGGGCGCCCTACAATGAGCAGTTCTTC. Translating gives CASSLEGAPYNEQFF.

The chain couples TRBV27 to TRBJ2-2; tentatively, D is TRBD1 (7 bases). Germline lookup yields CDR1 MNHEY and CDR2 SMNVEV (reference sequence). The CDR3 spans 15 residues. Trimming removed 2 bases from V and 5 bases from J, with 12 bases in between. CDR3 loop: CASSLGGGATGELFF. CDR3 nucleotides: TGTGCCAGCAGTTTAGGAGGGGGCGCAACCGGGGAGCTGTTTTTT.

This clonotype has just a few counts. CDR3 region: CASSGKGGGPDEDTQYF. In DNA form, the CDR3 reads TGTGCCAGCAGCGGCAAGGGAGGGGGACCAGACGAAGATACGCAGTATTTT. The chain carries TRBV7-9 and TRBJ2-3, with D maybe TRBD2 (7 bases). This CDR3 has 17 amino acids. V lost 5 bases and J 5 bases, leaving 23 bases between the germline ends. Germline V CDR1 and CDR2: SEHNR, FQNEAQ (reference sequence).

In regard to this clonotype: This may arise from a read error, as a much more abundant clone is one base away. The chain has TRBV4-1 and TRBJ1-4; a possible D gene is TRBD1 (5 bases). The V gene's germline CDR1 is MGHRA and CDR2 YSYEKL. V lost 3 bases and J lost 5, with 13 bases in between. The CDR3 is made up of 15 amino acids. CDR3 sequence reads: CASSQEGSPNEKLFF. Here the CDR3 DNA reads TGCGCCAGCAGCCAGGAGGGGTCTCCAAATGAAAAACTGTTTTTT.

The chain joins TRBV2 to TRBJ2-1; 7 bases fit TRBD2. Unmatched junction bases numbered 4, after V lost 7 bases and J lost 7 bases. The CDR3 spans 12 residues. CDR1 and CDR2 (germline): SNHLY, FYNNEI. The CDR3 protein is CASTGGLNEQFF. The DNA for the CDR3 is TGTGCCAGCACGGGGGGACTAAATGAGCAGTTCTTC.

As to this clonotype: One junction end does not reproduce the germline sequence, and a read error may be involved. The CDR3 bases are TGTGCCATCAGCCCTGGGCTCCTCTCAGATACGCAGTATTTT. Translating it yields CAISPGLLSDTQYF. This chain links TRBV5-5 with TRBJ2-3; D unresolved. The CDR3 is 14 amino acids. Germline V gene lookup returns CDR1 SGHKS and CDR2 YYEKEE (reference sequence).

The chain has TRBV12-3 or TRBV12-4 and TRBJ1-2, with TRBD1 matching over 7 bases. This CDR3 comprises 13 residues. After removal of 6 bases from V and 5 bases from J, the junction contained 6 bases not matched to a gene. CDR3 DNA sequence: TGTGCCAGCAGAATACAGGGGACTTATGGCTACACCTTC. Its translation is CASRIQGTYGYTF.

This clonotype has at least ten counts. The rearrangement joins TRBV7-6 to TRBJ2-7; D possibly uses TRBD1 or TRBD2 (5 bases each). CDR3 length: 16 amino acids. Trimming left V 4 bases short and J 0 bases short, with 16 bases between. The germline V gene encodes CDR1 SGHVS and CDR2 FNYEAQ. CDR3 in amino acids: CASSSSFRDGSYEQYF. The CDR3 DNA reads TGTGCCAGCAGCTCATCGTTCCGGGACGGCTCCTACGAGCAGTACTTC. Using reference TRBV7-6 and TRBJ2-7 for the parts outside the CDR3, the full variable domain is GAGVSQSPRYKVTKRGQDVALRCDPISGHVSLYWYRQALGQGPEFLTYFNYEAQQDKSGLPNDRFSAERPEGSISTLTIQRTEQRDSAMYRCASSSSFRDGSYEQYFGPGTRLTVT.

This clonotype has more than one count but fewer than ten. The chain links TRBV6-4 to TRBJ2-1; 10 bases map to TRBD1. V lost 0 bases to trimming and J lost 9 bases; unmatched junction nucleotides: 5. The germline CDR1 and CDR2 sequences are MRHNA and SNTAGT. The CDR3 has 15 residues. The CDR3 loop is CASSDSGQGGSEQFF. The CDR3 nucleotides are TGTGCCAGCAGTGACTCAGGACAGGGGGGAAGTGAGCAGTTCTTC.

This clonotype was detected a few times. The chain links TRBV12-3 or TRBV12-4 to TRBJ1-5; D unclear. The CDR3 extends over 13 amino acids. V was clipped by 5 bases and J by 12 bases, with 17 bases between them. This CDR3 is CASSPASANNQHF. For the CDR3, the DNA is TGTGCCAGCAGTCCGGCATCAGCTAATAACCAGCATTTT.

In its sample, this clonotype was seen many times. The chain employs TRBV12-3 or TRBV12-4 and TRBJ2-5; D may correspond to TRBD1 or TRBD2 (5 bases each). V shed 6 bases and J shed 0 bases, with 11 bases lying between them. CDR3 length: 14 residues. The DNA for the CDR3 is TGTGCCAGCAGCCCGGGACCAAACCAAGAGACCCAGTACTTC. Translating gives CASSPGPNQETQYF.

The V call is TRBV14, the J call TRBJ2-3; D is ambiguous. Trimming stripped 1 base from V and 1 base from J, with 12 bases between. CDR1 and CDR2 from the germline V gene are SGHDN and FVKESK. The CDR3 sequence is 16 residues long. The CDR3 region is CASSQGEVLGTDTQYF. DNA for the CDR3: TGTGCCAGCAGCCAAGGGGAAGTTTTGGGCACAGATACGCAGTATTTT.

This chain connects TRBV6-5 to TRBJ2-5; no definite D call. V lost 2 bases and J 7 bases, leaving 5 bases between the germline ends. Per germline, CDR1 MNHEY and CDR2 SVGAGI. This CDR3 is built from 11 residues. CDR3 bases: TGTGCCAGCAGTTACAGCACGACCCAGTACTTC. This sequence encodes CASSYSTTQYF.

Only a few counts were recorded for this clonotype. The CDR3: CASSQEAGTFYGYTF. The CDR3 DNA is TGCGCCAGCAGCCAAGAGGCAGGGACTTTCTATGGCTACACCTTC. The chain carries TRBV4-1 and TRBJ1-2, with D maybe TRBD1 (5 bases). V shed 0 bases and J shed 4 bases, with 12 bases lying between them. The CDR3 has 15 residues. Germline lookup yields CDR1 MGHRA and CDR2 YSYEKL.

In this sample, this clonotype turned up a few times. The CDR3 nucleotides read TGTGCCAGCAGCGAACCGACAGATAACTATGGCTACACCTTC. It translates to CASSEPTDNYGYTF. V and J are TRBV13 and TRBJ1-2, with a possible D match to TRBD1 (5 bases). The germline V gene has CDR1 PRHDT and CDR2 FYEKMQ (reference sequence). V was pared by 5 bases and J by 1 base, with 11 bases between. This CDR3 is 14 amino acids long. Full variable domain (rest looked up from reference TRBV13 and TRBJ1-2): AAGVIQSPRHLIKEKRETATLKCYPIPRHDTVYWYQQGPGQDPQFLISFYEKMQSDKGSIPDRFSAQQFSDYHSELNMSSLELGDSALYFCASSEPTDNYGYTFGSGTRLTVV.

This clonotype has just a few counts. J is TRBJ2-7 and V is TRBV12-3 or TRBV12-4; no definite D call. The CDR3 is 15 residues long. V was clipped by 5 bases and J by 3 bases, with 17 bases between them. The CDR3 region is CASSMRTALGYEQYF. Written as DNA, the CDR3 is TGTGCCAGCAGTATGCGGACGGCCCTGGGCTACGAGCAGTACTTC.

This clonotype came up a few times. This sequence joins TRBV4-1 and TRBJ2-7; D is ambiguous. Trimming shortened V by 0 bases and J by 7 bases, and 16 bases separated the two germline ends. CDR3 length equals 15 residues. Germline V CDR1 and CDR2: MGHRA, YSYEKL. CDR3 in amino acids: CASSQDQDGRWEQYF. DNA of the CDR3: TGCGCCAGCAGCCAAGATCAGGACGGTCGGTGGGAGCAGTACTTC.

V and J are TRBV7-9 and TRBJ2-1; 11 nucleotides align to TRBD2. CDR3 length: 17 amino acids. Germline V gene lookup returns CDR1 SEHNR and CDR2 FQNEAQ (reference sequence). Losses at the gene ends were 5 bases for V and 0 bases for J; bases not matched to a gene: 6. This CDR3 reads CASSPRLAGSSYNEQFF. CDR3 nucleotides: TGTGCCAGCAGCCCAAGACTAGCGGGGAGCTCCTACAATGAGCAGTTCTTC.

The genes are TRBV7-8 and TRBJ2-2; D uncertain. V lost 0 bases and J lost 4, with 9 bases in between. Germline values: CDR1 SGHVS, CDR2 FQNEAQ. The CDR3 length is 15 residues. The CDR3 protein is CASSLAYSGTGELFF. The CDR3, as DNA: TGTGCCAGCAGCTTAGCGTACTCTGGCACCGGGGAGCTGTTTTTT. The complete variable domain, with remaining parts taken from reference TRBV7-8 and TRBJ2-2, reads GAGVSQSPRYKVAKRGQDVALRCDPISGHVSLFWYQQALGQGPEFLTYFQNEAQLDKSGLPSDRFFAERPEGSVSTLKIQRTQQEDSAVYLCASSLAYSGTGELFFGEGSRLTVL.

This sequence joins TRBV12-3 or TRBV12-4 and TRBJ2-3; tentative D call: TRBD2 (6 bases). V was shortened by 3 bases and J by 4 bases, with 14 bases between the two germline ends. This CDR3 is 15 amino acids long. CDR3 in amino acids: CASSLISGIADTQYF. CDR3 sequence (DNA): TGTGCCAGCAGTTTGATTAGCGGTATCGCAGATACGCAGTATTTT.

J is TRBJ2-3 and V is TRBV10-3; 8 bases line up with TRBD1. J gave up 2 bases and V 7 bases, and 8 bases lay outside the gene matches. This CDR3 is built from 15 residues. The germline CDR1 and CDR2 sequences are ENHRY and SYGVKD. The CDR3: CAIKTRDRNTDTQYF. CDR3 sequence (DNA): TGTGCCATCAAAACCCGGGACAGGAACACAGATACGCAGTATTTT.

This clonotype has a handful of counts. J is TRBJ2-1 and V is TRBV6-5; D might be TRBD1 or TRBD2, each matching 5 bases. CDR1 is MNHEY, CDR2 SVGAGI, per germline. CDR3 length: 15 amino acids. The V end was cut by 2 bases, the J end by 3 bases, with 11 bases between. The CDR3 loop is CASSYGQGDYNEQFF. The CDR3 DNA reads TGTGCCAGCAGTTACGGGCAGGGAGACTACAATGAGCAGTTCTTC.

With regard to this clonotype: The junction differs from germline at one of its ends, possibly a read error. This chain links TRBV11-2 with TRBJ2-7; D unclear. Per germline, CDR1 SGHAT and CDR2 FQNNGV. The CDR3 totals 16 residues. The CDR3 protein is CASSFLTGPSSYKQYF. The CDR3 bases are TGTGCCAGCAGCTTTCTAACCGGGCCGAGCTCCTACAAGCAGTACTTC.

A few counts support this clonotype. The chain has TRBV14 and TRBJ2-2; 11 bases line up with TRBD2. Germline V gene sequence: CDR1 SGHDN, CDR2 FVKESK. This CDR3 has 16 amino acids. The ends lost 4 bases at V and 3 bases at J; junction bases unmatched: 4. The CDR3 region has the DNA TGTGCCAGCAGCCCACTAGCGGGGGTGTACACCGGGGAGCTGTTTTTT. Translation gives CASSPLAGVYTGELFF. The complete variable domain, with remaining parts taken from reference TRBV14 and TRBJ2-2, reads EAGVTQFPSHSVIEKGQTVTLRCDPISGHDNLYWYRRVMGKEIKFLLHFVKESKQDESGMPNNRFLAERTGGTYSTLKVQPAELEDSGVYFCASSPLAGVYTGELFFGEGSRLTVL.